This T cell receptor (beta chain) was captured by sequencing in a study of low-dose radiotherapy and immunotherapy resistance in tumors. Study at large: Intravenous cyclophosphamide 200 mg/m2 was given every two weeks, one day before radiation and immunotherapy.

The CDR3 is made up of 14 amino acids. V shed 7 bases and J shed 7 bases, with 20 bases lying between them. The V gene's germline CDR1 is MNHEY and CDR2 SVGEGT. TRAV- and TRBV-specific primers were used for first-strand cDNA, which covered alpha and beta chains. Using a constant-region primer together with a V-primer adapter, TCRs were subjected to around 20 PCR cycles of amplification. The mRNA which had been isolated was amplified by in vitro transcription. TCRdb redid the calling of the reads with MiXCR, one entry per CDR3 protein. Of more than 50,000 distinct CDR3 sequences in the sample, about 23% were seen once. This clonotype was detected only a few times. Stated time point: after trial treatment. Treatment here: LDRT plus nivolumab, ipilimumab, low-dose cyclophosphamide and aspirin (RACIN trial). The study gave donors nivolumab, ipilimumab, aspirin, low-dose cyclophosphamide and low-dose radiotherapy.

Sequenced here: PBMCs, sampled after low-dose radiotherapy plus immunotherapy. The chain recombines TRBV6-2 or TRBV6-3 with TRBJ2-7; D perhaps matches TRBD2 (6 bases). This sequence originates from a male donor with prostate cancer. CDR3 DNA sequence: TGTGCCAGCACCCTGGGCGGGGTTAATATTGAGCAGTACTTC. This encodes CASTLGGVNIEQYF.